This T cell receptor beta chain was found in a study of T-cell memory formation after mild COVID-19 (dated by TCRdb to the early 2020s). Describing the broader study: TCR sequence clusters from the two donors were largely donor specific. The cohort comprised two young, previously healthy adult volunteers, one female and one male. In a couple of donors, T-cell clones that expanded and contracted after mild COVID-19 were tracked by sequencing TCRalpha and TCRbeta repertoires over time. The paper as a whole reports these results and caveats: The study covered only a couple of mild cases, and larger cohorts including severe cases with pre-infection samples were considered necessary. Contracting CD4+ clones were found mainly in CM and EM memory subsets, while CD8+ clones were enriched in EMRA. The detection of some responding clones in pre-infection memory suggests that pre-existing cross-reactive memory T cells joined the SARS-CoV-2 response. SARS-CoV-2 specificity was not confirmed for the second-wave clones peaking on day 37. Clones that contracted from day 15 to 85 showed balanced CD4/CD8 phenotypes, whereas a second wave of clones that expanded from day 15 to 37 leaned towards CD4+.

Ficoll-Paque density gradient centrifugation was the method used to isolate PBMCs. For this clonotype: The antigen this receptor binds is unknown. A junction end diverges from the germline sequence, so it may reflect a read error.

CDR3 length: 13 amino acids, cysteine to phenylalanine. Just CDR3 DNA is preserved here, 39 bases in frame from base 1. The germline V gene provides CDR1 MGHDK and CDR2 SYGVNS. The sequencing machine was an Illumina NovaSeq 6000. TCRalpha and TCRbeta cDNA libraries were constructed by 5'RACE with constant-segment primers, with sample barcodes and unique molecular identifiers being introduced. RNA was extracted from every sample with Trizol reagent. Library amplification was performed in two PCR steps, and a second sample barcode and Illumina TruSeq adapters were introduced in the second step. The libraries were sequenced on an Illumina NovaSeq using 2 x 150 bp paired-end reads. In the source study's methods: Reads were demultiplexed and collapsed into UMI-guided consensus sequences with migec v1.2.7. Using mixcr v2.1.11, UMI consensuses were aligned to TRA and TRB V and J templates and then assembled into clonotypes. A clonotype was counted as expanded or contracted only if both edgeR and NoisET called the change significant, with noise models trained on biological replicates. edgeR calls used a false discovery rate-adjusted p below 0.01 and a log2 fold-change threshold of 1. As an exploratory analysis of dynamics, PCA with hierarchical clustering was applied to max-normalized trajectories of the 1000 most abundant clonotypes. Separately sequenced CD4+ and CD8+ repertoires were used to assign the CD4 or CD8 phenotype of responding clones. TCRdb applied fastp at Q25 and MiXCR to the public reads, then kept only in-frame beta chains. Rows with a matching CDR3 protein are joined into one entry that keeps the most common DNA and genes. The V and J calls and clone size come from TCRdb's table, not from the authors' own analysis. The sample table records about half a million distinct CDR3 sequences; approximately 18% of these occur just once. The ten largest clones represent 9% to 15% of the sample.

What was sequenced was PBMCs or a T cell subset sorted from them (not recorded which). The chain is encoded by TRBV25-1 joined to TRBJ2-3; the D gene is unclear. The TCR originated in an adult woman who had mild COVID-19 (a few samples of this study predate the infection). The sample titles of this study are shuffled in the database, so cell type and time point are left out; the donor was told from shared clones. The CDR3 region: CAISVTSTDTQYF. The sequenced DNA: TGTGCCATCAGTGTGACTAGCACAGATACGCAGTATTTT.